This T cell receptor beta chain appears in the sequencing data of a study of CD8 T cells in ankylosing spondylitis. Overall study results and limits: From matched ankylosing spondylitis synovial fluid, disease-linked clones were reportedly recovered at significantly enriched levels. Apparently characteristic of ankylosing spondylitis blood was a TCR beta motif (about 8 highly homologous variants).

Quantitative 5'-RACE with molecular barcodes produced the TCR beta libraries. Via MiXCR, TCRdb re-called the 5' RACE reads, giving one row per CDR3 protein. This sample carries some 700,000 distinct CDR3 sequences, 19% of them seen once, and the ten largest clones take 15% to 20%. With 2 bases removed from V and 7 bases from J, the gap between germline ends came to 17 bases. Germline loops: CDR1 LGHDT, CDR2 YNNKEL (reference sequence). There are 16 residues in the CDR3. This clonotype has more than one count but fewer than ten. The antigen is undetermined. The sample comprised blood, either unsorted or a sorted T cell fraction (not recorded which). The source is a male donor with ankylosing spondylitis. This chain joins TRBV3-1 and TRBJ1-4; no firm D call. CDR3: CASSQYLGPEGEKLFF. The CDR3 DNA reads as TGTGCCAGCAGCCAATACCTAGGGCCAGAGGGTGAAAAACTGTTTTTT.